The source of this TCR beta chain is a study of CD8 T cells in Susac syndrome. Background on the study: The Susac syndrome patients were therapy-naive, on corticosteroids, or on intravenous immunoglobulin alone at blood draw. General study findings and limits: Repertoires of Susac syndrome CD4+ T cells lacked clonal expansion.

Trimming stripped 1 base from V and 2 bases from J, with 9 bases between. Germline V gene sequence: CDR1 SGHTA, CDR2 FQGNSA. This CDR3 is built from 15 residues. FACS enriched CD8+ TEMRA cells, while bulk CD8+ and CD4+ were negatively isolated. It was with random hexamers that roughly 0.5 to 1 ug RNA was reverse transcribed. TCR beta CDR3 was amplified by immunoSEQ multiplex PCR. This amplification extended across 54 Vbeta and 13 Jbeta segments. TCRdb redid the calling of the immunoSEQ multiplex PCR reads with MiXCR, one entry per CDR3 protein. The sample includes under 150,000 distinct CDR3 sequences, roughly 94% of them seen just once. Concerning this clonotype itself: The target antigen is unknown.

The chain uses TRBV7-2 and TRBJ2-1, with D unclear. Input material: CD4+ T cells from PBMCs. This receptor was identified in a human donor with Susac syndrome. The CDR3: CASSLVTYTYNEQFF. The CDR3, as DNA: TGTGCCAGCAGCTTAGTAACTTATACCTACAATGAGCAGTTCTTC. Full variable domain (outside the CDR3, taken from reference TRBV7-2 and TRBJ2-1): GAGVSQSPSNKVTEKGKDVELRCDPISGHTALYWYRQSLGQGLEFLIYFQGNSAPDKSGLPSDRFSAERTGGSVSTLTIQRTQQEDSAVYLCASSLVTYTYNEQFFGPGTRLTVL.